This paragraph reports one TCR beta chain. The clone's antigen remains unknown. Base qualities are missing; no much larger clone stands one base away. This entry is derived from a study of cytomegalovirus exposure and HLA in healthy donors listed by TCRdb under 2017. General notes on the study: An earlier analysis of roughly 570 of the donors reported 276 Gb of sequence data and approximately 120 million unique TCR beta sequences obtained from some 170 million T cells. An early release that covered roughly 600 HLA-typed donors contained approximately 300 gigabases of sequencing data and tens of millions of unique TCR sequences. The genetic ancestry cluster associated with self-reported Caucasian donors included roughly 84% of the 398 genotyped donors. The study was designed to test whether signatures of past pathogen exposure could be identified by cataloging public T cell receptors. The study used immunosequencing to profile the T cell repertoires of 600 to 850 subjects and linked those repertoires to cytomegalovirus serostatus. In addition to the first cohort of several hundred subjects, a separate validation cohort of 120 different subjects was used. High-throughput TCR immunosequencing, statistical association of individual TCRs with disease status, and machine learning were combined to predict cytomegalovirus infection status. In a later analysis, previously published TCR beta repertoires from 550 to 700 donors were re-analyzed and high-resolution HLA genotyping was added so that TCR occurrence patterns could be studied. The later analysis used no new phenotypic data to find candidate immune exposures, relying instead on TCR beta sequences and their occurrence across donors. An earlier analysis of fewer than 700 of the donors applied high-throughput TCR beta sequencing to assess whether each TCR beta V gene segment acted as functional or pseudogenic. Donor age, sex, ethnicity and CMV serostatus were compiled together with the repertoire data. Genome-wide SNP genotypes for about 65% of the roughly 670 donors were used in a later genetic analysis, which treated that subset as a discovery cohort. Every repertoire in the discovery cohort had been generated on one and the same sequencing platform. HLA typing included class I and class II loci at four-digit resolution. The number of donors typed differed by locus, with about 629-630 for A, B, C, DRB1 and DQB1, around 500 for DQA1, about 610 for DPA1, and some 440 for DPB1. Four to six DR-DQ haplotypes were handled as single units for association and clustering because linkage in the cohort was strong. On average, 235,054 unique TCR beta nucleotide sequences were sequenced per donor among about 400 genotyped donors of the cohort, with roughly 18% of those sequences being non-productive. What the work shows at the level of the full study, not this receptor alone: In a later analysis, the rate of TCR association differed among HLA loci, with DRB1 alleles having the most associated TCRs and HLA-C alleles having the fewest. A group of highly shared sequence variants was considered likely to be a technical artifact of the sequencing pipeline. At a false discovery rate of 0.05, a later analysis linked approximately 18,000 TCR beta sequences to specific HLA alleles. A later analysis found that HLA-associated TCR beta chains were more clonally expanded and had lower generation probabilities than equally common non-associated chains. Because some donors lacked HLA typing at each locus, the association tests relied only on the typed subset. In the study, 164 TCR beta chains were listed as associated with cytomegalovirus. Several of the top co-occurrence clusters appeared to be linked to parvovirus B19, influenza, CMV and Epstein-Barr virus, according to a later analysis. A later genetic analysis reported fewer N-insertions in productive TCRs among donors in an Asian-associated ancestry cluster than the roughly 670-donor mean. According to a later analysis, most CMV-associated TCR beta chains appeared to be HLA-restricted, and the HLA associations seemed to be driven largely by CMV exposure. A further reported finding was that TCR beta sequences accurately predicted the HLA-A and HLA-B alleles for most subjects in the first cohort. The 87-base-pair reads could not distinguish some IMGT-functional V segments, including TRBV6-2 and TRBV6-3, so those segments were excluded. In an earlier analysis of approximately 590 of the donors, most TCR beta V segments appeared in productive rearrangements about 87% or about 30% of the time, broadly matching IMGT annotations. For the cohort, immune exposure information was limited to CMV serostatus. Because counts were too low, some 17 rarely observed V segments, including chromosome 9 orphons, were left out of the earlier analysis of a few hundred of the donors. Linkage disequilibrium might explain the correlated functional status among segregating V segments, but an unknown experimental factor could not be ruled out. Roughly uniform sequencing depth across donors was assumed in presence/absence analyses, although this assumption may not hold. The cohort was sequenced for TCR beta chains only, and without alpha or paired-chain data the features that could be detected were limited. In vitro tests confirmed that a few of the cytomegalovirus-associated TCR beta chains recognize cytomegalovirus antigens. Cytomegalovirus status was reported to be diagnosed by the classifier with high specificity and sensitivity in both the original and validation cohorts. Most TCR sequences were observed very rarely across donors, whereas some public TCRs were present in many individuals. It was suggested by the authors that the approach could potentially be generalized to other disease states and immunological phenotypes. In a later genetic analysis, a missense DCLRE1C variant was associated with V-gene and J-gene trimming of TCR beta chains, and the association was replicated in an independent cohort. When HLA alleles, especially DR and DQ, strongly co-occurred, TCR associations were difficult to assign to individual alleles.

Taken from the germline V gene, the CDR1 and CDR2 loops are MDHEN and SYDVKM. V and J lose 9 bases and 5 bases, and a span of 20 bases separates them. Inclusive of the bounding cysteine and phenylalanine, the CDR3 is 14 residues long. Only the CDR3 portion is preserved as DNA: 42 bases, with reading frame beginning at the first base. In total, approximately 700 healthy bone marrow donors made up the cohort. All cohort members were sampled while nominally healthy, although unrecorded immune exposures were likely present. The donor was CMV seronegative and was included in the group of a few hundred seronegative cohort members. A peripheral blood sample was provided by each donor, and peripheral blood mononuclear cells were used for TCR beta sequencing. Genomic DNA was extracted from the blood cell samples with the Qiagen DNeasy Blood Extraction Kit. Library preparation employed the immunoSEQ multiplex PCR assay. A mixture of 60 forward primers for TCR Vbeta segments and 13 reverse primers for TCR Jbeta segments was used in the multiplex PCR. A multiplex PCR assay on genomic DNA amplified the CDR3 region of rearranged TCR beta genes. On the Illumina HiSeq System, the amplified TCR beta libraries were sequenced as 87-base-pair reads. The original pipeline was this. A later analysis tallied roughly 76 million unique TCR beta chains across the 666 repertoires, and approximately 9.9 million of those chains were shared by two or more donors. A nearest-neighbor algorithm error-corrected the raw reads and collapsed the reads into unique sequences, merging closely related sequences to remove PCR and sequencing errors. CDR3 sequences were aligned to IMGT reference sequences to assign V, D and J gene segments. For a sequence to be retained, a match of at least six nucleotides to both a V gene segment and a J gene segment was required. Rearrangements were classified as productive when the CDR3 lacked stop codons and remained in frame with V and J, and all other rearrangements were classified as non-productive. CDR3 was defined by IMGT convention, running from the second conserved V-encoded cysteine to the conserved J-encoded phenylalanine. The earlier analysis of about 640 of the donors excluded any sequence lacking an unambiguous match to a single V gene segment. In an earlier analysis of approximately 550 of the donors, V segments were called functional above 56.7% productive rearrangements and were called segregating when the between-donor standard deviation exceeded 5%. A statistical classification framework was developed to diagnose cytomegalovirus status using the catalog of TCR beta chain sequences. V and J gene assignment, in a later analysis, came from comparing TCR nucleotide sequences with IMGT/GENE-DB human TR gene sequences. Using the TCRdist pipeline, a later analysis assigned CDR3 sequences along with most-parsimonious VDJ recombination scenarios. In a later analysis, each TCR beta chain was defined by its CDR3 amino acid sequence together with its V-gene family, and reads without a unique V-gene family were excluded. To address suspected cross-contamination and a sequencing artifact, a later analysis removed some 620 highly shared, low-generation-probability nucleotide sequences. In a later analysis, a clonal expansion index for each public chain was calculated from normalized within-repertoire ranks of inferred template counts. In a later analysis, generation probabilities were computed using a VDJ recombination model fitted to out-of-frame rearrangements, and the results were checked against IGoR. In a later analysis, TCR-TCR, TCR-HLA and TCR-CMV co-occurrence was scored with hypergeometric tests, and a repertoire-size bias correction was applied to TCR pairs. False discovery rates were estimated in a later analysis by permuting HLA or CMV assignments 20 times. In a later analysis, co-occurring TCRs were grouped using DBSCAN, and TCRdist sequence similarity was added for clustering within HLA-allele-positive subsets. Repertoires with fewer than 30,000 or more than 120,000 public chains were left out of co-occurrence clustering, as were five repertoires with anomalous nucleotide sharing. Drawn from immuneACCESS, this table holds only the in-frame rearrangements with V and J called that TCRdb kept. Clones are partly lost; checked studies trace under half to an unresolved V gene and leave the rest unexplained. V, J and clone size reflect that table, while D and trimming were determined from the DNA. This sample is represented by approximately 200,000 clones; around 83% of them were singletons. More than 1.3% of the sample goes to the ten largest clones.

This clonotype was obtained from a girl aged 5 to 17 in good health and CMV-seronegative. Sequencing used PBMCs. The V gene is TRBV28 and the J gene is TRBJ2-7; the D gene is possibly TRBD2, with 6 bases matching. The CDR3 protein: CASEEGGGPDEQYF. The DNA sequence follows: TGTGCCAGTGAAGAGGGCGGAGGGCCCGACGAGCAGTACTTC.